This T cell receptor (beta chain) was profiled in a study of cytomegalovirus exposure and HLA in healthy donors. Assay: immunoSEQ multiplex PCR; the TCRdb copy retains only in-frame clones and omits some. The data show some 140,000 clones, approximately 82% seen once. Study results and limitations: Testing in vitro showed three CMV-associated chains specific for CMV antigens. Most TCRs appeared rarely, but some public TCRs recurred in many donors. It was found in a later analysis that first-cohort TCR clusters tended to co-occur in the 90 to 150 validation repertoires.

A note on this clone: Its target is unknown.

V shed 2 bases, J shed 2 bases, and the junction held 6 bases outside the gene matches. This CDR3 has 16 amino acids. Germline CDR1 is SGHRS and CDR2 is YFSETQ. The genes are TRBV5-1 and TRBJ1-4; TRBD1 aligns across 7 bases. Sequenced input: PBMCs. The TCR sequence derives from a man under 40 in good health and CMV-seropositive. The CDR3: CASSLQGQGTNEKLFF. The CDR3 DNA follows: TGCGCCAGCAGCTTACAGGGGCAGGGGACTAATGAAAAACTGTTTTTT. The full variable domain, its missing parts supplied by reference TRBV5-1 and TRBJ1-4, is KAGVTQTPRYLIKTRGQQVTLSCSPISGHRSVSWYQQTPGQGLQFLFEYFSETQRNKGNFPGRFSGRQFSNSRSEMNVSTLELGDSALYLCASSLQGQGTNEKLFFGSGTQLSVL.